The rows below give T cell receptor beta chains drawn from one sample of a study of Tregs in tolerant kidney transplant recipients. Only in-frame clones appear in the TCRdb table, and some are missing; sequencing was by immunoSEQ multiplex PCR. This sample has tens of thousands of clones, with 91% found just once. Sequences were derived from CD8+ T cells from blood (PBMCs), sampled 24 months after the transplant. The receptors here all came from a human patient who received a combined kidney and bone marrow transplant. The graft donor may have given rise to some T cells. CDR3s include the opening cysteine and the closing phenylalanine or tryptophan. Fields, in order: D gene, V gene, CDR3 length, J gene, clone size, CDR3 DNA, CDR3 protein. The D gene is left open where the match is weak. Rows may omit the clone size; those that give it use once, few, many or a size class.

d_gene: .; v_gene: TRBV11-2; len: 12; j_gene: TRBJ2-7; abundance: .; CDR3nt: TGTGCCAGCAGCTTAGTCCCGTACGAGCAGTACTTC; CDR3aa: CASSLVPYEQYF
d_gene: TRBD2; v_gene: TRBV7-6; len: 16; j_gene: TRBJ2-3; abundance: .; CDR3nt: TGTGCCAGCAGCCGAGTAGCGGGAGGGGGCACAGATACGCAGTATTTT; CDR3aa: CASSRVAGGGTDTQYF
d_gene: TRBD1; v_gene: TRBV5-4; len: 16; j_gene: TRBJ1-5; abundance: .; CDR3nt: TGTGCCAGCAGCTTGGGGACAGGCCCTAGCAATCAGCCCCAGCATTTT; CDR3aa: CASSLGTGPSNQPQHF
d_gene: .; v_gene: TRBV12-5; len: 13; j_gene: TRBJ2-3; abundance: .; CDR3nt: TGTGCTAGTGGGATAGACAACACAGATACGCAGTATTTT; CDR3aa: CASGIDNTDTQYF
d_gene: .; v_gene: TRBV9; len: 16; j_gene: TRBJ2-7; abundance: .; CDR3nt: TGTGCCAGCAGCGTAGATGATAGCGGCTACTCCTACGAGCAGTACTTC; CDR3aa: CASSVDDSGYSYEQYF
d_gene: .; v_gene: TRBV5-6; len: 15; j_gene: TRBJ1-1; abundance: .; CDR3nt: TGTGCCAGCAGCTCAGGCGGGGTTGTAAACACTGAAGCTTTCTTT; CDR3aa: CASSSGGVVNTEAFF
d_gene: .; v_gene: TRBV6-5; len: 15; j_gene: TRBJ1-1; abundance: .; CDR3nt: TGTGCCAGCAGTTACTGGGGGGGCGGAAACACTGAAGCTTTCTTT; CDR3aa: CASSYWGGGNTEAFF
d_gene: TRBD1; v_gene: TRBV4-1; len: 15; j_gene: TRBJ1-1; abundance: .; CDR3nt: TGCGCCAGCAGCCACGGCGGGACAGGGAACACTGAAGCTTTCTTT; CDR3aa: CASSHGGTGNTEAFF
d_gene: .; v_gene: TRBV6-5; len: 12; j_gene: TRBJ2-1; abundance: .; CDR3nt: TGTGCCAGCAGTTACCTAGGGGATGAGCAGTTCTTC; CDR3aa: CASSYLGDEQFF
d_gene: .; v_gene: TRBV2; len: 12; j_gene: TRBJ1-4; abundance: few; CDR3nt: TGTGCCAGCATGGAGGGCATTGAAAAACTGTTTTTT; CDR3aa: CASMEGIEKLFF
d_gene: TRBD1; v_gene: TRBV11-3; len: 14; j_gene: TRBJ2-7; abundance: once; CDR3nt: TGTGCCAGCAGCTCCTGGGACAGGGGCTACGAGCAGTACTTC; CDR3aa: CASSSWDRGYEQYF
d_gene: TRBD2; v_gene: TRBV4-3; len: 17; j_gene: TRBJ2-3; abundance: .; CDR3nt: TGCGCCAGCAGCCAATTGGGCGGGAGGGCCAGCACAGATACGCAGTATTTT; CDR3aa: CASSQLGGRASTDTQYF
d_gene: TRBD1; v_gene: TRBV7-9; len: 15; j_gene: TRBJ2-3; abundance: once; CDR3nt: TGTGCCAGCAGCTTACCGGGACAGGGCACAGATACGCAGTATTTT; CDR3aa: CASSLPGQGTDTQYF
d_gene: .; v_gene: TRBV7-7; len: 17; j_gene: TRBJ2-5; abundance: once; CDR3nt: TGTGCCAGCAGCTTAGGGTCTGGCAGGGAAGATGGCGAGACCCAGTACTTC; CDR3aa: CASSLGSGREDGETQYF
d_gene: .; v_gene: TRBV7-3; len: 15; j_gene: TRBJ2-5; abundance: .; CDR3nt: TGTGCCAGCAGCTTAAGTGGGGGCCGGGGAGAGACCCAGTACTTC; CDR3aa: CASSLSGGRGETQYF
d_gene: TRBD1; v_gene: TRBV19; len: 13; j_gene: TRBJ1-6; abundance: .; CDR3nt: TGTGCCAGCGGGACAGGGCGTAATTCCCCCCTCCACTTT; CDR3aa: CASGTGRNSPLHF
d_gene: .; v_gene: TRBV7-9; len: 12; j_gene: TRBJ2-7; abundance: few; CDR3nt: TGTGCCAGCAGCATCCAGTACTACGAGCAGTACTTC; CDR3aa: CASSIQYYEQYF
d_gene: .; v_gene: TRBV6-5; len: 14; j_gene: TRBJ2-7; abundance: .; CDR3nt: TGTGCCAGCAGTTACAACGCGGAATCCTACGAGCAGTACTTC; CDR3aa: CASSYNAESYEQYF
d_gene: .; v_gene: TRBV7-9; len: 14; j_gene: TRBJ1-4; abundance: .; CDR3nt: TGTGCCAGCAGTCCCCCGGGGGGAAATGAAAAACTGTTTTTT; CDR3aa: CASSPPGGNEKLFF
d_gene: TRBD1; v_gene: TRBV29-1; len: 13; j_gene: TRBJ1-2; abundance: .; CDR3nt: TGCAGCGTGGACAGGGGCCCTAACTATGGCTACACCTTC; CDR3aa: CSVDRGPNYGYTF
d_gene: TRBD2; v_gene: TRBV4-3; len: 16; j_gene: TRBJ2-7; abundance: .; CDR3nt: TGCGCCAGCAGCCAAGATTTAGCGGGGGGATCCTACGAGCAGTACTTC; CDR3aa: CASSQDLAGGSYEQYF
d_gene: .; v_gene: TRBV27; len: 13; j_gene: TRBJ2-4; abundance: .; CDR3nt: TGTGCCAGCAGTGTCACAGGACAGTTTAAACAGTACTTC; CDR3aa: CASSVTGQFKQYF
d_gene: TRBD1; v_gene: TRBV29-1; len: 13; j_gene: TRBJ2-7; abundance: .; CDR3nt: TGCAGCGTCCGGGACAGGGTCTCCTACGAGCAGTACTTC; CDR3aa: CSVRDRVSYEQYF
d_gene: .; v_gene: TRBV11-3; len: 14; j_gene: TRBJ2-7; abundance: .; CDR3nt: TGTGCCAGCAGCTTAGAACGACAGGGAGGTGAGCAGTACTTC; CDR3aa: CASSLERQGGEQYF
d_gene: .; v_gene: TRBV6-5; len: 15; j_gene: TRBJ2-1; abundance: .; CDR3nt: TGTGCCAGCAGTTACTTGGGGGGAGTGGGCAATGAGCAGTTCTTC; CDR3aa: CASSYLGGVGNEQFF
d_gene: .; v_gene: TRBV5-6; len: 12; j_gene: TRBJ2-7; abundance: .; CDR3nt: TGTGCCAGCAGCTTCGGAGACTACGAGCAGTACTTC; CDR3aa: CASSFGDYEQYF
d_gene: TRBD2; v_gene: TRBV6-1; len: 16; j_gene: TRBJ2-7; abundance: .; CDR3nt: TGTGCCAGCAGTGAACGCCGTAGCGGGGGGCCCTACGAGCAGTACTTC; CDR3aa: CASSERRSGGPYEQYF
d_gene: TRBD1; v_gene: TRBV9; len: 15; j_gene: TRBJ1-4; abundance: .; CDR3nt: TGTGCCAGCAGCGTGAGCGGGACAGGGAGTGAAAAACTGTTTTTT; CDR3aa: CASSVSGTGSEKLFF
d_gene: TRBD1; v_gene: TRBV7-9; len: 15; j_gene: TRBJ1-3; abundance: .; CDR3nt: TGTGCCAGCAGCCCGGGGACAGACTCTGGAAACACCATATATTTT; CDR3aa: CASSPGTDSGNTIYF
d_gene: .; v_gene: TRBV21-1; len: 17; j_gene: TRBJ1-5; abundance: once; CDR3nt: TGTGCCAGCAGCAAATTAGGGAGGGTTCATAGCAATCAGCCCCAGCATTTT; CDR3aa: CASSKLGRVHSNQPQHF
d_gene: .; v_gene: TRBV9; len: 13; j_gene: TRBJ2-7; abundance: .; CDR3nt: TGTGCCAGCAGCCCTGGATGGGGCGACGAGCAGTACTTC; CDR3aa: CASSPGWGDEQYF
d_gene: .; v_gene: TRBV9; len: 16; j_gene: TRBJ2-1; abundance: .; CDR3nt: TGTGCCAGCAGCTCTGACCCGGCAGGGTCCTACAATGAGCAGTTCTTC; CDR3aa: CASSSDPAGSYNEQFF